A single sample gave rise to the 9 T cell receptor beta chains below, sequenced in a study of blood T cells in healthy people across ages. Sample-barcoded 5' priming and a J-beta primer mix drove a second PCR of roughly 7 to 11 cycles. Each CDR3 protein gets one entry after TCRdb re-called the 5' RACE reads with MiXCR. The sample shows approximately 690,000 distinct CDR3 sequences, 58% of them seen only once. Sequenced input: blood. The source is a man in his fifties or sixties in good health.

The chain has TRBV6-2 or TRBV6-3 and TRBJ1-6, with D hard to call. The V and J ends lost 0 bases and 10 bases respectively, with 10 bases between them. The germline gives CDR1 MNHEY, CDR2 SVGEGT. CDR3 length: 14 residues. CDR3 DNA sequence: TGTGCCAGCAGTTACTCGTGGGTGACCTCACCCCTCCACTTT. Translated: CASSYSWVTSPLHF.

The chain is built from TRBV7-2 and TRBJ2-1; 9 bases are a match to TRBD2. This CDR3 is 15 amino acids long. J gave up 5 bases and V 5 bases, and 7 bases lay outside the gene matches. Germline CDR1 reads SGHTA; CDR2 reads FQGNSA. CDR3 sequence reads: CASSPPLAGHNEQFF. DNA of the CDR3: TGTGCCAGCAGCCCCCCTCTAGCGGGACACAATGAGCAGTTCTTC.

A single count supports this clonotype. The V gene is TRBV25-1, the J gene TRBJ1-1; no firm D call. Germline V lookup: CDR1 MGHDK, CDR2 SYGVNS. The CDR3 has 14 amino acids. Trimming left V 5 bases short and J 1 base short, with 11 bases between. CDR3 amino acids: CASSNRASNTEAFF. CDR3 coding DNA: TGTGCCAGCAGTAACCGGGCCTCGAACACTGAAGCTTTCTTT.

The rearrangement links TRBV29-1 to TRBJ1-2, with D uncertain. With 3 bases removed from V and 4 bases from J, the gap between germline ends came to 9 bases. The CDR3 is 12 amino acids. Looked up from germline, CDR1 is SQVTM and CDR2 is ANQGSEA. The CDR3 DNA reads TGCAGCGTTGAGCAAGGCGGCTATGGCTACACCTTC. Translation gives CSVEQGGYGYTF.

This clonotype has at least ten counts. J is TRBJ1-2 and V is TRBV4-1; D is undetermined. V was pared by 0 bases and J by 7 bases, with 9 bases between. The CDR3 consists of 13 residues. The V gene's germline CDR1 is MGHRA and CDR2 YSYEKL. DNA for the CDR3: TGCGCCAGCAGCCAAGATGGTAGGATTGGCTACACCTTC. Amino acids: CASSQDGRIGYTF.

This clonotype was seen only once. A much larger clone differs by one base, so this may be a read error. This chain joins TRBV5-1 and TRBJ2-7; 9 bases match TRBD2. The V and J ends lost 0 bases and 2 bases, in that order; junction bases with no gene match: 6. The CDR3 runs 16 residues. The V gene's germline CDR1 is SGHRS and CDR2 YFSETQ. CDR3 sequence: CASSLGSSGGPYEQYF. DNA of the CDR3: TGCGCCAGCAGCTTGGGCTCCAGCGGGGGGCCCTACGAGCAGTACTTC. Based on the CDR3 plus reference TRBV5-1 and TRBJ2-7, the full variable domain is KAGVTQTPRYLIKTRGQQVTLSCSPISGHRSVSWYQQTPGQGLQFLFEYFSETQRNKGNFPGRFSGRQFSNSRSEMNVSTLELGDSALYLCASSLGSSGGPYEQYFGPGTRLTVT.

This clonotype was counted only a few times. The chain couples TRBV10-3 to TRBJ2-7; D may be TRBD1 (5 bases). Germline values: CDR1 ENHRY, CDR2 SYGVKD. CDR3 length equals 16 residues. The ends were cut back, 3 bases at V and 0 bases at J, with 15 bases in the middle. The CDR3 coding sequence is TGTGCCATCAGTGAAAGGGGAACCGACGGCTCCTACGAGCAGTACTTC. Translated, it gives CAISERGTDGSYEQYF.

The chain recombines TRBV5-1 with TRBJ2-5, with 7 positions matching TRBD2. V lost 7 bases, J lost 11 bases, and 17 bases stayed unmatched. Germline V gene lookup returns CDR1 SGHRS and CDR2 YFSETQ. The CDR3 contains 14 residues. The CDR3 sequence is CASGRGDSGMEQYF. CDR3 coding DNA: TGCGCCAGCGGACGGGGGGACTCAGGCATGGAGCAGTACTTC. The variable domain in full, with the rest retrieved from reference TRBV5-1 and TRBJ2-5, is KAGVTQTPRYLIKTRGQQVTLSCSPISGHRSVSWYQQTPGQGLQFLFEYFSETQRNKGNFPGRFSGRQFSNSRSEMNVSTLELGDSALYLCASGRGDSGMEQYFGPGTRLLVL.

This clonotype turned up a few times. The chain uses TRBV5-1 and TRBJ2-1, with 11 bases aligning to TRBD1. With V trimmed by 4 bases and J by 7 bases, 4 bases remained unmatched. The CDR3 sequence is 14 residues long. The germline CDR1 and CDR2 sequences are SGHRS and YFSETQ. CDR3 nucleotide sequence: TGCGCCAGCAGCCCGGGACAGGGGGGTAATGAGCAGTTCTTC. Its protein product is CASSPGQGGNEQFF.